Following are 5 T cell receptor beta chains from one sample sequenced in a study of OX40 agonist ivuxolimab in advanced cancers. Libraries were prepared by immunoSEQ multiplex PCR; TCRdb keeps only in-frame clonotypes and omits some of them. The table shows 66,000 or so clones, with about 90% occurring only once. The specimen was CD4+ or CD8+ T cells sorted from blood, collected in a trial of the OX40 agonist ivuxolimab. The receptor source for this set is an adult with an advanced solid tumor such as melanoma, head and neck, liver or kidney cancer.

This clone was recorded only once. The rearrangement joins TRBV5-6 to TRBJ1-2; D unresolved. The CDR3 totals 11 residues. Germline V gives CDR1 SGHDT, CDR2 YYEEEE. Between the trimmed V and J ends, which lost 0 bases and 7 bases, there was a span of 4 bases. CDR3 sequence (DNA): TGTGCCAGCAGCTTGGGTTCTGGCTACACCTTC. Translated, it gives CASSLGSGYTF.

The chain uses TRBV28 and TRBJ2-7; D remains unclear. Germline V CDR1 and CDR2: MDHEN, SYDVKM. Trimming took 4 bases from V and 2 from J, leaving 9 bases between them. This CDR3 comprises 13 residues. The CDR3 DNA follows: TGTGCCAGCAGTTCCTTTCAACCCTACGAGCAGTACTTC. Translation: CASSSFQPYEQYF.

This clone has only a few counts. Relative to the germline gene, one junction end is altered; a read error may explain this. The chain carries TRBV5-1 and TRBJ1-6; 7 bases line up with TRBD1. From germline, CDR1 is SGHRS and CDR2 YFSETQ. The CDR3 runs to 12 residues. This chain's CDR3 is CASRLGQSPLHF. The DNA of the CDR3 is TGCGCCAGCAGGTTGGGACAGTCACCCCTCCACTTT.

The chain is built from TRBV19 and TRBJ2-1; D could derive from TRBD1 or TRBD2 (5 bases each). In germline, CDR1 is LNHDA, CDR2 SQIVND (reference sequence). There are 13 residues in the CDR3. V gave up 3 bases and J gave up 8 bases, with 11 bases separating them. The CDR3 DNA reads as TGTGCCAGTAGTATCTATCCGGGGCATGAGCAGTTCTTC. This gives the protein CASSIYPGHEQFF.

The chain combines TRBV29-1 with TRBJ1-3; no clear D. V was shortened by 6 bases and J by 1 base, with 22 bases between the two germline ends. The CDR3 extends over 17 amino acids. The germline CDR1 and CDR2 sequences are SQVTM and ANQGSEA. For the CDR3, the DNA is TGCAGCGTCGCCACCAGTAGCCTCGGACCGTCTGGAAACACCATATATTTT. Its translation: CSVATSSLGPSGNTIYF.